This T cell receptor beta chain appears in the sequencing data of a study of blood T cell repertoires in COVID-19 (dated by TCRdb to 2018 to 2020). Context from the whole study: Samples from collaborators originated in the United States, Italy and Spain and spanned both the acute and convalescent phases of COVID-19. A freely available public database, intended as a resource for researchers studying the immune response to SARS-CoV-2, is where the repertoires were released. Where HLA class I and class II types were available, the types were taken from metadata supplied by the sample provider, not from assay-based typing. Deeply sampled blood TCRbeta repertoires from subjects exposed to, actively infected with, or recovered from COVID-19 were included in the dataset. Samples came from the ongoing ImmuneRACE study (first 160 participants) plus 1,254 subjects from 6 global collaborators. The prospective study material was composed of cDNA or gDNA derived from T cells, B-cell-depleted T cells, or PBMCs. Nearly every sample came with metadata listing a de-identified subject ID, COVID-19 status, age in years and sex.

The CDR3 goes from the cysteine to the phenylalanine over 16 residues. The kept DNA is CDR3 alone, 48 bases in frame from the first base. Taken from the germline V gene (reference sequence), the CDR1 and CDR2 loops are LGHDT and YNNKEL. V is cut back by 2 bases and J by 5 bases, with 8 bases in the junction unmatched. Here is what the overall study found, with its caveats: The quantity of clinical and demographic metadata differed by source and by participant and was supplied without curation.

Samples from volunteer blood donors who had recovered from COVID-19 were contributed by a second Seattle source. Each collaborating institution followed its own protocols to collect whole blood in K2EDTA tubes. Collaborator samples were shipped for TCRbeta analysis as frozen whole blood, isolated PBMCs, or DNA extracted from either sample type. This clone was counted a single time. Its target antigen remains unknown. Base-call qualities are not available, and no considerably larger clone is one nucleotide away. The immunoSEQ Assay, a bias-controlled multiplex PCR, was used to amplify TCRbeta CDR3 regions from genomic DNA. In the original analysis: The number of nucleated cells in each sample was estimated from the amplification of reference gene primers within the assay. To quantify the absolute abundance of each unique TCRbeta CDR3 rearrangement, sequence reads were collapsed and filtered. For each sample, productive Simpson clonality was calculated as the square root of Simpson's diversity index over productive rearrangements. TCRdb's version of the immuneACCESS table is confined to in-frame rearrangements and falls short of the full clone set. An unresolved V gene accounts for under half of the shortfall where checked; the remainder is of unknown origin. The DNA was the basis for D and trimming; V, J and clone size are from that table. This sample is represented by 200,000 to 300,000 clones; around 90% of them were singletons. Clones ranked in the top ten supply 6% to 9% of the sample.

This sequence originates from a man in his 60s who had recovered from COVID-19. The sequence is built from TRBV3-1 (or the pseudogene TRBV3-2) and TRBJ2-3; 9 central nucleotides agree with TRBD2. The material sequenced was peripheral blood. This receptor has the CDR3 CASSQTLAGWQDTQYF. The DNA sequence is given as TGTGCCAGCAGCCAAACCCTAGCGGGGTGGCAAGATACGCAGTATTTT.